This T cell receptor (beta chain) is drawn from a study of human T cells and chemical hapten exposure. Overall study context: The study enrolled mostly female patients with alopecia areata, totalis or universalis. Variability of per-sample TCR yields stemmed mainly from small differences in pooled library volume. Study observations and caveats: Donor immune responses may differ from healthy people's, since all donors had alopecia.

CDR1 is MNHEY, CDR2 SVGAGI, per germline. The CDR3 has 17 residues. The V end was cut by 0 bases, the J end by 0 bases, with 9 bases between. A remark on this clonotype: The antigen is not known.

TCRdb processed the RACE reads anew with MiXCR; each CDR3 protein has one entry. In the table there are a few hundred thousand distinct CDR3 sequences, more than 5% of which are singletons. Time point meaning: patch test 2, 6 weeks after DPC sensitization. Noted treatment: therapeutic diphenylcyclopropenone sensitization with weekly scalp DPC. Unfractionated whole blood was the source from which total RNA was extracted. This sequence originates from a woman between 18 and 29 years old with alopecia areata. Some clones in this sample may be carry-over from other donors' samples. This chain joins TRBV6-5 and TRBJ1-6, with D uncertain. The sample was whole blood, taken in connection with sensitization to the hapten diphenylcyclopropenone (DPC). The CDR3: CASSYSIGASYNSPLHF. The DNA of the CDR3 is TGTGCCAGCAGTTACTCGATTGGAGCCTCCTATAATTCACCCCTCCACTTT.